This TCR beta chain emerged from a study of blood T cell repertoires in COVID-19. Study-wide context: Researchers got acute and convalescent COVID-19 samples from the United States, Italy and Spain. T cells, B-cell-depleted T cells, or PBMCs provided the cDNA or gDNA that served as material.

Trimming at V came to 2 bases and at J to 1 base, leaving 1 base not matched to a gene. The CDR3 has 14 residues. Germline V gene lookup returns CDR1 MDHEN and CDR2 SYDVKM. In the original analysis: Amplified reference gene primers provided the basis for estimating nucleated cell counts. Method: immunoSEQ multiplex PCR; TCRdb's copy keeps in-frame clones and lacks some. Clone size and V and J calls were adopted from that table, with D and trimming inferred from the DNA. This sample carries over 150,000 clones, nearly 80% of them seen once, and the ten largest clones take roughly 1.7%. Sequencing was carried out using peripheral blood. This clonotype was obtained from a man at least 80 years old with acute or convalescent COVID-19. The rearrangement links TRBV28 to TRBJ1-1; 7 bases fit TRBD1. Here the CDR3 DNA reads TGTGCCAGCAGTTTAGGGACAGCGAACACTGAAGCTTTCTTT. Encoded protein: CASSLGTANTEAFF. Drawing the rest from reference TRBV28 and TRBJ1-1, the complete variable domain is DVKVTQSSRYLVKRTGEKVFLECVQDMDHENMFWYRQDPGLGLRLIYFSYDVKMKEKGDIPEGYSVSREKKERFSLILESASTNQTSMYLCASSLGTANTEAFFGQGTRLTVV.